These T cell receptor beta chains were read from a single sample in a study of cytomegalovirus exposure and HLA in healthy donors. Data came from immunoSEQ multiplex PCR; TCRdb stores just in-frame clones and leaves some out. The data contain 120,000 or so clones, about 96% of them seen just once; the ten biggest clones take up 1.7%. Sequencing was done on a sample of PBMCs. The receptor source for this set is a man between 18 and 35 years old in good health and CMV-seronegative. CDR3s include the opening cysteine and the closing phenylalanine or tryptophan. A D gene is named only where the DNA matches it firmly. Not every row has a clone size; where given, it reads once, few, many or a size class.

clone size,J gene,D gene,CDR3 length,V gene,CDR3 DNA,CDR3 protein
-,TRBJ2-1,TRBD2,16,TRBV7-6,TGTGCCAGCAGCCAAACAGCGGGAGGATCCTACAATGAGCAGTTCTTC,CASSQTAGGSYNEQFF
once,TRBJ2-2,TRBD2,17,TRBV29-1,TGCAGCGTCAAATCGTCTAGCGGGAGGGCCGGAACCGGGGAGCTGTTTTTT,CSVKSSSGRAGTGELFF
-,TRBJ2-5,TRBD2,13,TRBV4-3,TGCGCCAGCAGCCTTATGACTAGCGGGAGGGTGTACTTC,CASSLMTSGRVYF
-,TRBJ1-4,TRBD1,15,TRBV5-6,TGTGCCAGCACCAGGCCCGGGACAGGGCACGCAAAACTGTTTTTT,CASTRPGTGHAKLFF
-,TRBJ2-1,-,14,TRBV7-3,TGTGCCAGCAGCGCGGACTTCTCCTACAATGAGCAGTTCTTC,CASSADFSYNEQFF
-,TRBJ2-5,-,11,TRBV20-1,TGCAGTGCTGGGCGTTTCCAGACCCAGTACTTC,CSAGRFQTQYF
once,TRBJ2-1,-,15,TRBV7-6,TGTGCCAGCAGCGCCTCCGGGACTTCCTACAATGAGCAGTTCTTC,CASSASGTSYNEQFF
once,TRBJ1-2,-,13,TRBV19,TGTGCCAGTAGTATGGGCGGAGGACGCCGGTACACCTTC,CASSMGGGRRYTF
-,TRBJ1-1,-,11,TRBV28,TGTGCCAGCAGTTTAGCGACTGAAGCTTTCTTT,CASSLATEAFF
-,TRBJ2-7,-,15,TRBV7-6,TGTGCCAGCAGCTTAGGCGGTAGCGGTACCTACGAGCAGTACTTC,CASSLGGSGTYEQYF
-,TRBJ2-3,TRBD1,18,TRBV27,TGTGCCAGCGCGCTATCCGGGACAGGGGGTTTTAGGACAGATACGCAGTATTTT,CASALSGTGGFRTDTQYF
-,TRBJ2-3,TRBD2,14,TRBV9,TGTGCCAGCAGCCTGGGACTAGGCGATGAGACGCAGTATTTT,CASSLGLGDETQYF
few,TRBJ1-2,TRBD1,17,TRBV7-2,TGTGCCAGCAGCTTAGCGAATATGGACAGGGATTACTATGGCTACACCTTC,CASSLANMDRDYYGYTF
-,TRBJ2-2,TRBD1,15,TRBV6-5,TGTGCCAGCAACAGGGACAGGTCGAACACCGGGGAGCTGTTTTTT,CASNRDRSNTGELFF
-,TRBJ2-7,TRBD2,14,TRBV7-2,TGTGCCAGCAGCTTAGCGGCTAGCGGGTACGAGCAGTACTTC,CASSLAASGYEQYF
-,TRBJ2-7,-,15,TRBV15,TGTGCCACCAGCAGAGAGGGGGGATTCGGCTACGAGCAGTACTTC,CATSREGGFGYEQYF
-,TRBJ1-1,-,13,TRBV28,TGTGCCAGCAGGTTCCAGGGGCGGACTGAAGCTTTCTTT,CASRFQGRTEAFF
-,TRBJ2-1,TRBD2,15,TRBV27,TGTGCCAGCAGTTTGGGGGGGAGGGCCGTCAATGAGCAGTTCTTC,CASSLGGRAVNEQFF
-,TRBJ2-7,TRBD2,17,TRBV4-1,TGCGCCAGCAGCCCGGGACTAGCGGGAGGCCTCCGGGGCGAGCAGTACTTC,CASSPGLAGGLRGEQYF
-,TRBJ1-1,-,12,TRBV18,TGTGCCAGCGGTACGACAGACACTGAAGCTTTCTTT,CASGTTDTEAFF
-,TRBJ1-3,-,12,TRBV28,TGTGCCAGCGGCAACTCTGGAAACACCATATATTTT,CASGNSGNTIYF
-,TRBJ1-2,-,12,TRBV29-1,TGCAGCGTTGCCGGACAGCCCTATGTTAGAACCTTC,CSVAGQPYVRTF
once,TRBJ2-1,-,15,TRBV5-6,TGTGCCAGCAGTCTCCACGGGATCTCCTACAATGAGCAGTTCTTC,CASSLHGISYNEQFF
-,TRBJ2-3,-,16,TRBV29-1,TGCAGCGTTGAGATTAATGGCAGGGGAGGCACAGATACGCAGTATTTT,CSVEINGRGGTDTQYF
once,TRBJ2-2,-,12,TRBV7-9,TGTGCCAGCAGCCCAAACACCGGGGAGCTGTTTTTT,CASSPNTGELFF
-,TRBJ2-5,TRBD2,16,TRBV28,TGTGCCAGCAGTTTGCTAGCGGGAGCCACGAGGGAGACCCAGTACTTC,CASSLLAGATRETQYF
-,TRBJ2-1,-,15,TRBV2,TGTGCCTCGTATGAACAGGGTCTTCCAAACAATGAGCAGTTCTTC,CASYEQGLPNNEQFF
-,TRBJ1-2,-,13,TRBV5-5,TGTGCCAGCAGCCGCGCCGGGATGGAGGGCTACACCTTC,CASSRAGMEGYTF
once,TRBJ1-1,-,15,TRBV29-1,TGCAGCGTTGGCGCACAGGGTGGTCGGGGCACTGAAGCTTTCTTT,CSVGAQGGRGTEAFF
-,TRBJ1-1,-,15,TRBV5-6,TGTGCCAGCTCCCTTGGAACAGGGTATGGGACTGAAGCTTTCTTT,CASSLGTGYGTEAFF
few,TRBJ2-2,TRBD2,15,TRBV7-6,TGTGCCAGCAGCTTAGGACTAGCGGGGACCGGGGAGCTGTTTTTT,CASSLGLAGTGELFF
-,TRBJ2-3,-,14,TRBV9,TGTGCCAGCAGCGTAGGAGGGATCGCAGATACGCAGTATTTT,CASSVGGIADTQYF
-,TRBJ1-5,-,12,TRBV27,TGTGCCAGCAGTTTCCTCAATCAGCCCCAGCATTTT,CASSFLNQPQHF
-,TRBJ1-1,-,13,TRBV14,TGTGCCAGCAGCCGGTTACAGGGCACTGAAGCTTTCTTT,CASSRLQGTEAFF
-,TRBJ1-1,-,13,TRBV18,TGTGCCAGCTCACCACCGGGGGGGGCTGAAGCTTTCTTT,CASSPPGGAEAFF
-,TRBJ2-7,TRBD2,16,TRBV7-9,TGTGCCAGCAGTTCCACTAGCGGGAGCCTCGTCGGCGAGCAGTACTTC,CASSSTSGSLVGEQYF
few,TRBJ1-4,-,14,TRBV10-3,TGTGCCATCAGTGGGGGGCCGTTGAGTGAAAAACTGTTTTTT,CAISGGPLSEKLFF
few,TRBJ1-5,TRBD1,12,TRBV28,TGTGCCGTTAGGGACAGGTCACAGCCCCAGCATTTT,CAVRDRSQPQHF
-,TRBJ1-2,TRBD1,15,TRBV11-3,TGTGCCAGCAGCGATAACAGGGGAGGAGACTATGGCTACACCTTC,CASSDNRGGDYGYTF
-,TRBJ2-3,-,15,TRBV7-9,TGTGCCAGCCCCCGTCCAGGGATTGGCACAGATACGCAGTATTTT,CASPRPGIGTDTQYF
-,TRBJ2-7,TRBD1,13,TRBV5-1,TGCGCCAGCAGCAGGGACAGGGGCGACGAGCAGTACTTC,CASSRDRGDEQYF
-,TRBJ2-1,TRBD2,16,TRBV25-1,TGTGCCAGCAGTGACGGAAGCGGGGGGCCCTACAATGAGCAGTTCTTC,CASSDGSGGPYNEQFF
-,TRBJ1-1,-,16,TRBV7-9,TGTGCCAGCAGCTCGACTACGGGCCTCCCACGGACTGAAGCTTTCTTT,CASSSTTGLPRTEAFF
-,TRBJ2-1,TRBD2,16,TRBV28,TGTGCCAGCAGTTTAGGTTGGCGGGAGGCGGGGAATGAGCAGTTCTTC,CASSLGWREAGNEQFF
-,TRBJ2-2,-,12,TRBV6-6,TGTGCCAGCAGTTTACTAACCGGGGAGCTGTTTTTT,CASSLLTGELFF
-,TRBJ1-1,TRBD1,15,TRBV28,TGTGCCAGCAGTGTGACAGGGGCCCTATACACTGAAGCTTTCTTT,CASSVTGALYTEAFF
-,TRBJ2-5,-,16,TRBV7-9,TGTGCCAGCAGCTCGCCTGTGGCAGGGGAGGGGGAGACCCAGTACTTC,CASSSPVAGEGETQYF
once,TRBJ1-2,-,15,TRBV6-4,TGTGCCAGCAGTGAGGGGCCAACAGCCCTGTATGGCTACACCTTC,CASSEGPTALYGYTF
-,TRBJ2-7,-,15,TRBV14,TGTGCCAGCAGCCTCTTTAAGGGGGTAAGCTACGAGCAGTACTTC,CASSLFKGVSYEQYF
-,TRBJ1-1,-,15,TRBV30,TGTGCCTGGAGTCCCCTGGCGGGGGCGATCACTGAAGCTTTCTTT,CAWSPLAGAITEAFF
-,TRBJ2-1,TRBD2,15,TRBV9,TGTGCCAGCAGCGAGTCCGGGACTAGTCCGGATGAGCAGTTCTTC,CASSESGTSPDEQFF